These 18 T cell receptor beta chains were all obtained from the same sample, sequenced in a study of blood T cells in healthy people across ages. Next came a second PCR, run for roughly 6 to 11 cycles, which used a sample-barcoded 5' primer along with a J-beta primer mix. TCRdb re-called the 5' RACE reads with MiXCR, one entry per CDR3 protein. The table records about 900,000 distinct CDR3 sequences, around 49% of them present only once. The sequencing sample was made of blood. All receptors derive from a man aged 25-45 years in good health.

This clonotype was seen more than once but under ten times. CDR3 protein: CASSQAVPDTQYF. The CDR3, as DNA: TGCGCCAGCAGCCAAGCGGTTCCAGATACGCAGTATTTT. This chain joins TRBV4-1 and TRBJ2-3; D gene unclear. The germline V and J ends were trimmed by 1 base and 4 bases, with 6 bases remaining between them. The CDR3 length is 13 residues. Germline loops: CDR1 MGHRA, CDR2 YSYEKL.

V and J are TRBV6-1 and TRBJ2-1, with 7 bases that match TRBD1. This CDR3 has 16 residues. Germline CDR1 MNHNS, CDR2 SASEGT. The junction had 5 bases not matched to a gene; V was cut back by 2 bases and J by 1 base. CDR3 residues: CASSERGGGSYNEQFF. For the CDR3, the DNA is TGTGCCAGCAGTGAAAGAGGGGGCGGGTCCTACAATGAGCAGTTCTTC.

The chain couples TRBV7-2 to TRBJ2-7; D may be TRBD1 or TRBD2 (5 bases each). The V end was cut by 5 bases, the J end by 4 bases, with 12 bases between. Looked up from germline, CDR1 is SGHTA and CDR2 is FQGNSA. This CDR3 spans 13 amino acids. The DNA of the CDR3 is TGTGCCAGCAGCGCCCGGGACCAATACGAGCAGTACTTC. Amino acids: CASSARDQYEQYF.

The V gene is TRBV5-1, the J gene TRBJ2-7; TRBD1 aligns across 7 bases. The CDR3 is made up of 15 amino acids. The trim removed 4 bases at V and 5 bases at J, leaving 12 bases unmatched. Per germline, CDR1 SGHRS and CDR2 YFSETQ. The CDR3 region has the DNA TGCGCCAGCAGCCCAAACCAGGGGGAGTGGAACGAGCAGTACTTC. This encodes CASSPNQGEWNEQYF.

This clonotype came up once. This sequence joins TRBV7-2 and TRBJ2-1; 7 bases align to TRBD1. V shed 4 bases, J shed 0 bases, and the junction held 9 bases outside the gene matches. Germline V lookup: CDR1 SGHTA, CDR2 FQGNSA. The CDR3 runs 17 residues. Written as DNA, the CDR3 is TGTGCCAGCAGCTCACTGGGGACAGTGAGCTCCTACAATGAGCAGTTCTTC. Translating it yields CASSSLGTVSSYNEQFF.

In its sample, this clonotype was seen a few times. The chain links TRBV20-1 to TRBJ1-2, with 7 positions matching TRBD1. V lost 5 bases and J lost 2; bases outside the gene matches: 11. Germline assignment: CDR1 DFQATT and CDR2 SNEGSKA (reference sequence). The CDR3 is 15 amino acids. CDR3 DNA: TGCAGTGCTCCCGTGACAGGGAAGGAAAACTATGGCTACACCTTC. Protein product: CSAPVTGKENYGYTF.

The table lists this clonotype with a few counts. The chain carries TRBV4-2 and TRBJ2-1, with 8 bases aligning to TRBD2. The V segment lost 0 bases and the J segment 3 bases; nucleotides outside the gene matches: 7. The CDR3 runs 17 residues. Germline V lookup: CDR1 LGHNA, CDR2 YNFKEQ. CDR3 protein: CASSQDPGGAGYNEQFF. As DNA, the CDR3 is TGTGCCAGCAGCCAAGATCCCGGGGGGGCTGGCTACAATGAGCAGTTCTTC.

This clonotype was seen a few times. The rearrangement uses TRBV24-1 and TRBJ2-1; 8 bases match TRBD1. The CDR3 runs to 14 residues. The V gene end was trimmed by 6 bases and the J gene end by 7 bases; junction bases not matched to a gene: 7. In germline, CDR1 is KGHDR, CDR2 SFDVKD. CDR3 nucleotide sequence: TGTGCCACCAGTCATCAGGACAGGGTTAATGAGCAGTTCTTC. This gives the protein CATSHQDRVNEQFF.

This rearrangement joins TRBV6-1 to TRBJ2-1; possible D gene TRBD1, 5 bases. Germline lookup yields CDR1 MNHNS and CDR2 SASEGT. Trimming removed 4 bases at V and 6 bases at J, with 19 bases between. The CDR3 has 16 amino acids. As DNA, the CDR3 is TGTGCCAGCAGTGTACAGGACACCTCCCGGGTCAATGAGCAGTTCTTC. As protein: CASSVQDTSRVNEQFF.

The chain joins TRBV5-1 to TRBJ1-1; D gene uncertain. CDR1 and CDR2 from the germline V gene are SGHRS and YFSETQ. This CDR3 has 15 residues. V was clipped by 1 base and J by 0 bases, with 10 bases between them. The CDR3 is CASSLLPMMNTEAFF. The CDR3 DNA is TGCGCCAGCAGCTTGTTACCTATGATGAACACTGAAGCTTTCTTT.

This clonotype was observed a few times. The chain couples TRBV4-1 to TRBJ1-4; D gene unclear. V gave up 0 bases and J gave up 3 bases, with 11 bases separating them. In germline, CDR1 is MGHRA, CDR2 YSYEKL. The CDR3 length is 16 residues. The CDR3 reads CASSQDDGFANEKLFF. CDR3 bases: TGCGCCAGCAGCCAAGATGATGGTTTCGCTAATGAAAAACTGTTTTTT.

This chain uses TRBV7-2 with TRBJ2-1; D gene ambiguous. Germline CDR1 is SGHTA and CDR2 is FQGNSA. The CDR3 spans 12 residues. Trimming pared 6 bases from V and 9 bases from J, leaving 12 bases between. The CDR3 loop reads CASSWAYGEQFF. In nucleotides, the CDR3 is TGTGCCAGCAGTTGGGCCTACGGTGAGCAGTTCTTC.

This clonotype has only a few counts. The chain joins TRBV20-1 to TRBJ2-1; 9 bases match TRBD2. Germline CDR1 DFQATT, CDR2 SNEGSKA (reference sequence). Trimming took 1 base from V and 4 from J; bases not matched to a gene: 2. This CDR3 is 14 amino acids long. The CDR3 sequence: CSARGLAVYNEQFF. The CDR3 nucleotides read TGCAGTGCTAGAGGACTAGCGGTTTACAATGAGCAGTTCTTC.

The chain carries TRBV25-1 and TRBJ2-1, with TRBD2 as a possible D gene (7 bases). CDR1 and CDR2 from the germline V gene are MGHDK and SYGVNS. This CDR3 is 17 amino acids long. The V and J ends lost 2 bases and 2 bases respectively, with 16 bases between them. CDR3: CASSEPLIGGPYNEQFF. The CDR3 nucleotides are TGTGCCAGCAGTGAACCTCTGATCGGGGGGCCCTACAATGAGCAGTTCTTC.

CDR3 DNA: TGTGCCAGCGGACAGGGATTATATGGCTACACCTTC. Translating gives CASGQGLYGYTF. The gene calls are TRBV6-2 or TRBV6-3 and TRBJ1-2, with TRBD1 identical over 8 bases. Germline CDR1 and CDR2: MNHEY and SVGEGT. The CDR3 runs 12 residues. Unmatched junction bases numbered 4, after V lost 8 bases and J lost 5 bases.

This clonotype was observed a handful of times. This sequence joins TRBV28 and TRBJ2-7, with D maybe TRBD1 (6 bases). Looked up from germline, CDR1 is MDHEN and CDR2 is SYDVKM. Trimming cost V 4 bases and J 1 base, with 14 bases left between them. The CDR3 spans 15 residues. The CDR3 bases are TGTGCCAGCAGTTCAGCAGGGGTAGGATCCTACGAGCAGTACTTC. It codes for CASSSAGVGSYEQYF.

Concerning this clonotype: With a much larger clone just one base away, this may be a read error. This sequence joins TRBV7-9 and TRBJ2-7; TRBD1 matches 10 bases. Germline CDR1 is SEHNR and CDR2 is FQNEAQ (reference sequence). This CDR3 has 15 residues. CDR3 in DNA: TGTGCCAGCAGCTCTCCGGGACAGGGGATATACGAGCGGTACTTC. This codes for CASSSPGQGIYERYF.

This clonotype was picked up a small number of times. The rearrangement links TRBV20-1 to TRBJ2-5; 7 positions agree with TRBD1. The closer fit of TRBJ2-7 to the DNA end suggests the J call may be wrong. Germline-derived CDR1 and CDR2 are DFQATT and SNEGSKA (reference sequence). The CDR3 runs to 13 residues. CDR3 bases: TGCAGTGCTCGACGACAGGGTTCCTACGAGCAGTACTTC. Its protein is CSARRQGSYEQYF.